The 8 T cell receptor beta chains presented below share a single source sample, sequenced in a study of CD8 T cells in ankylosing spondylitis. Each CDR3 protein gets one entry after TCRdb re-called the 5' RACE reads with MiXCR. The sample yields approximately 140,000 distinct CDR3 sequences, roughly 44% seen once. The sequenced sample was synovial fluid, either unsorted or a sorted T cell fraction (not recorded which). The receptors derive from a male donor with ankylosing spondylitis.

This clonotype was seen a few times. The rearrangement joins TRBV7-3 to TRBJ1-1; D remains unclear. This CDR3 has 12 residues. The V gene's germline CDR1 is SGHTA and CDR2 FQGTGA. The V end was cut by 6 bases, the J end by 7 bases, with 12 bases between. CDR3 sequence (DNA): TGTGCCAGCAGACCCCGACACATTGAAGCTTTCTTT. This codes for CASRPRHIEAFF.

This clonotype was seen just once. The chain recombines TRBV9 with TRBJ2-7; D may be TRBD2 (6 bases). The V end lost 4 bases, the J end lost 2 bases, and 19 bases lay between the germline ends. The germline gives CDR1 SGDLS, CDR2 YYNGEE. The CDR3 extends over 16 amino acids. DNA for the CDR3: TGTGCCAGCAGCCCAGAAGGGAGCGGGCAGCCCTACGAGCAGTACTTC. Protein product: CASSPEGSGQPYEQYF. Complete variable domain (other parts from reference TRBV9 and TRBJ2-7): DSGVTQTPKHLITATGQRVTLRCSPRSGDLSVYWYQQSLDQGLQFLIQYYNGEERAKGNILERFSAQQFPDLHSELNLSSLELGDSALYFCASSPEGSGQPYEQYFGPGTRLTVT.

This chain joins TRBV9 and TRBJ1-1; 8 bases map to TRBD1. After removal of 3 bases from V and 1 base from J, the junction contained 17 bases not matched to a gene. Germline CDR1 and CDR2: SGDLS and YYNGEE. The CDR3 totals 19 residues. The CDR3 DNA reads TGTGCCAGCAGCGCAAGCATCCCGGACAGGGTGGGGGGGAACACTGAAGCTTTCTTT. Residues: CASSASIPDRVGGNTEAFF.

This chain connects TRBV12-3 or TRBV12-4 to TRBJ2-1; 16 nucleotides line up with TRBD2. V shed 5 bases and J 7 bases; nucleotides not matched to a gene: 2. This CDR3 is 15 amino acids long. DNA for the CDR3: TGTGCCAGCAGTCCGGGACTAGCGGGAGGGAATGAGCAGTTCTTC. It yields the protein CASSPGLAGGNEQFF.

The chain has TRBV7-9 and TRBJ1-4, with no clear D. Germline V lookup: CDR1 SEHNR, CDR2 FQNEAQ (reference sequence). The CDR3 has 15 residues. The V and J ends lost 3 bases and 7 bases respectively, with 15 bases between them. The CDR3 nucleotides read TGTGCCAGCAGCTTCCCACGGTACTTCGGTGAAAAACTGTTTTTT. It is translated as CASSFPRYFGEKLFF. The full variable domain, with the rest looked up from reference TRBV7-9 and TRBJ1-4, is DTGVSQNPRHKITKRGQNVTFRCDPISEHNRLYWYRQTLGQGPEFLTYFQNEAQLEKSRLLSDRFSAERPKGSFSTLEIQRTEQGDSAMYLCASSFPRYFGEKLFFGSGTQLSVL.

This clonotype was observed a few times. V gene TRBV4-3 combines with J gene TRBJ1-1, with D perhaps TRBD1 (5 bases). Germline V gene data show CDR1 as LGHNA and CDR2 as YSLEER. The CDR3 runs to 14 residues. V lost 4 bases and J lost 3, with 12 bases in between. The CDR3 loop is CASSPQGLDTEAFF. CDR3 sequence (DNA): TGCGCCAGCAGCCCCCAGGGTTTGGACACTGAAGCTTTCTTT.

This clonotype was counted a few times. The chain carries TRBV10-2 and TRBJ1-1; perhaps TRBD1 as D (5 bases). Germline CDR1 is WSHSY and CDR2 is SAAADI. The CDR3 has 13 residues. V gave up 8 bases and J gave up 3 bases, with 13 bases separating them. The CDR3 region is CASGPGWHTEAFF. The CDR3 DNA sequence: TGCGCCAGCGGACCAGGGTGGCACACTGAAGCTTTCTTT.

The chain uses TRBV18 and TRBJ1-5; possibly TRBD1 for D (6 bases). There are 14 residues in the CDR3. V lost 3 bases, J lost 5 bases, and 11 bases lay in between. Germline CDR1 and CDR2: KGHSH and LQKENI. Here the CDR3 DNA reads TGTGCCAGCTCACCCGTGGGGGCGGATCAGCCCCAGCATTTT. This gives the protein CASSPVGADQPQHF.